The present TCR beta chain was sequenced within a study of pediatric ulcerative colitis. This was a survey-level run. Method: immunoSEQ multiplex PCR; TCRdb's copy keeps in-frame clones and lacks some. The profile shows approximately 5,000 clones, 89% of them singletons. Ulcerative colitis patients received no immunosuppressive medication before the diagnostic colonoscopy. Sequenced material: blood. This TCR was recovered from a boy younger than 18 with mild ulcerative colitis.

The CDR3 protein is CASSEGTNTEAFF. As DNA, the CDR3 is TGTGCCAGCAGTGAGGGCACGAACACTGAAGCTTTCTTT. This chain joins TRBV6-5 and TRBJ1-1; D uncertain. There are 13 residues in the CDR3. The germline CDR1 and CDR2 sequences are MNHEY and SVGAGI. Trimming removed 5 bases from V and 1 base from J, with 8 bases in between.